These 20 T cell receptor beta chains were sequenced from one sample in a study of T cells in localized non-small cell lung cancer. The assay was immunoSEQ multiplex PCR, and TCRdb's table has in-frame clones only and misses some. The table records about 25,000 clones, around 88% of them present only once. The sequenced sample was peripheral blood mononuclear cells, obtained before any cancer treatment. Receptors originate from a woman aged 40-70 years with stage III lung adenocarcinoma.

The chain carries TRBV7-2 and TRBJ1-1; D not resolved. This CDR3 comprises 11 residues. Trimming shortened V by 4 bases and J by 6 bases, and 6 bases separated the two germline ends. Germline lookup yields CDR1 SGHTA and CDR2 FQGNSA. The CDR3 spells CASSSVAEAFF. For the CDR3, the DNA is TGTGCCAGCAGCTCAGTAGCTGAAGCTTTCTTT.

The V call is TRBV6-1, the J call TRBJ2-2; D is ambiguous. Germline V gene data show CDR1 as MNHNS and CDR2 as SASEGT. Trimming took off 5 bases at V and 6 bases at J, with 4 bases between the two ends. The CDR3 has 11 amino acids. The CDR3 region has the DNA TGTGCCAGCAGTTATCCCGGGGAGCTGTTTTTT. It translates to CASSYPGELFF.

This clone was recorded once. The V call is TRBV29-1, the J call TRBJ2-7; D possibly corresponds to TRBD2 (5 bases). Germline V CDR1 and CDR2: SQVTM, ANQGSEA. Trimming removed 5 bases from V and 3 bases from J, with 17 bases in between. This CDR3 region has 14 residues. Here the CDR3 DNA reads TGCAGCGTTCCGGCGGTCAGTCGGGGCTACGAGCAGTACTTC. This codes for CSVPAVSRGYEQYF.

Worth noting for this clone: The same CDR3 arises from other DNA sequences in this sample as well. V is TRBV30 and J is TRBJ1-2, with TRBD1 identical over 10 bases. CDR1 and CDR2 from the germline V gene are GTSNPN and SVGIG (reference sequence). After removal of 5 bases from V and 3 bases from J, the junction contained 9 bases not matched to a gene. CDR3 size: 15 residues. The CDR3 reads CAWVGQGISYYGYTF. The CDR3 DNA is TGTGCCTGGGTGGGACAGGGGATATCCTACTATGGCTACACCTTC.

The chain employs TRBV7-9 and TRBJ1-1; weak D call: TRBD1 (6 bases). There are 17 residues in the CDR3. Trimming took off 7 bases at V and 0 bases at J, with 21 bases between the two ends. Germline CDR1 and CDR2: SEHNR and FQNEAQ (reference sequence). The CDR3, as DNA: TGTGCCAGCACCCCATGGGGGGCTAGGCGGGTGAACACTGAAGCTTTCTTT. Translated, it gives CASTPWGARRVNTEAFF.

This CDR3 is CASTQDNEQFF. The CDR3 bases are TGTGCCAGCACCCAGGACAATGAGCAGTTCTTC. This sequence joins TRBV2 and TRBJ2-1; D remains ambiguous. This CDR3 region has 11 residues. The V gene's germline CDR1 is SNHLY and CDR2 FYNNEI. Trimming pared 7 bases from V and 5 bases from J, leaving 6 bases between.

The V and J genes are TRBV29-1 and TRBJ2-3; the D is unclear. The CDR3 has 16 residues. Germline lookup yields CDR1 SQVTM and CDR2 ANQGSEA. V gave up 6 bases and J gave up 0 bases, with 19 bases separating them. DNA for the CDR3: TGCAGCGTCCCGCCCCATGCGGCCCAAAGCACAGATACGCAGTATTTT. It codes for CSVPPHAAQSTDTQYF.

The rearrangement links TRBV27 to TRBJ2-2, with TRBD1 matching 8 bases. Germline CDR1 reads MNHEY; CDR2 reads SMNVEV (reference sequence). V dropped 4 bases and J dropped 2; count of bases not matched to a gene: 6. This CDR3 spans 16 amino acids. The CDR3 bases are TGTGCCAGCAGTTCAGCGGACAGGGCCAACACCGGGGAGCTGTTTTTT. This encodes CASSSADRANTGELFF.

Notes on this clone: Germline is not matched at one junction end, which may reflect a read error. This sequence joins TRBV7-9 and TRBJ2-3, with 7 bases identical to TRBD2. There are 15 residues in the CDR3. Germline CDR1 SEHNR, CDR2 FQNEAQ (reference sequence). The DNA of the CDR3 is TGTGCCAGCAGCCCAAAACCTCGACTAGCAGACACGCAGTATTTT. Translation gives CASSPKPRLADTQYF.

This clone was seen only once. The chain links TRBV11-3 to TRBJ2-1; perhaps D is TRBD1 or TRBD2 (5 bases each). CDR3 size: 16 residues. CDR1 and CDR2 from the germline V gene are SGHNT and YENEEA. Between the trimmed V and J ends, which lost 1 base and 1 base, there was a span of 11 bases. CDR3 residues: CASSLGPGRSYNEQFF. CDR3 nucleotides: TGTGCCAGCAGCTTAGGCCCGGGGCGGTCCTACAATGAGCAGTTCTTC.

A word on this clone: This specimen includes other DNA sequences encoding the same CDR3. The rearrangement links TRBV13 to TRBJ2-1, with 10 bases that match TRBD2. The CDR3 spans 15 residues. J gave up 4 bases and V 3 bases, and 3 bases lay outside the gene matches. Germline V gene sequence: CDR1 PRHDT, CDR2 FYEKMQ (reference sequence). The CDR3 here is CASSFLAGAYNEQFF. The CDR3 DNA reads as TGTGCCAGCAGCTTTCTAGCGGGGGCTTACAATGAGCAGTTCTTC.

The CDR3 DNA follows: TGCGCCAGCAGAGCATTATTCGCGAACACCGGGGAGCTGTTTTTT. Translating gives CASRALFANTGELFF. The chain is built from TRBV5-1 and TRBJ2-2, with D unclear. V was pared by 5 bases and J by 0 bases, with 11 bases between. The CDR3 extends over 15 amino acids. Germline CDR1 SGHRS, CDR2 YFSETQ.

The V and J genes are TRBV6-1 and TRBJ1-5; 7 nucleotides line up with TRBD1. The CDR3 is made up of 14 amino acids. V was clipped by 6 bases and J by 2 bases; unmatched bases: 4. The V gene's germline CDR1 is MNHNS and CDR2 SASEGT. CDR3 sequence reads: CASSYTGGNQPQHF. The CDR3 DNA is TGTGCCAGCAGCTACACAGGGGGCAATCAGCCCCAGCATTTT.

The chain uses TRBV29-1 and TRBJ2-5; a weak D match, TRBD2 (5 bases). CDR1 is SQVTM, CDR2 ANQGSEA, per germline. The CDR3 consists of 12 residues. V lost 1 base, J lost 11 bases, and 14 bases lay in between. The chain's CDR3 is CSVEGDSPGQYF. The CDR3 bases are TGCAGCGTTGAAGGTGACTCCCCGGGGCAGTACTTC.

This clone was recorded a few times. CDR3 residues: CASGFENTEAFF. The CDR3 coding sequence is TGTGCTAGTGGTTTTGAGAACACTGAAGCTTTCTTT. This sequence joins TRBV12-5 and TRBJ1-1, with D uncertain. In germline, CDR1 is LGHNT, CDR2 FRNRAP. The CDR3 is made up of 12 amino acids. Trimming shortened V by 3 bases and J by 1 base, and 3 bases separated the two germline ends.

V usage is TRBV11-2 and J usage is TRBJ2-7; no firm D call. This CDR3 is 14 amino acids long. Germline V gene lookup returns CDR1 SGHAT and CDR2 FQNNGV. V lost 0 bases, J lost 2 bases, and 8 bases lay in between. The CDR3 reads CASSLEQITYEQYF. CDR3 coding DNA: TGTGCCAGCAGCTTAGAACAGATAACCTACGAGCAGTACTTC.

The table lists this clone with a few counts. CDR3 residues: CASSAVTSGGRTDTQYF. DNA for the CDR3: TGTGCCAGCAGTGCGGTAACTAGCGGGGGGCGCACAGATACGCAGTATTTT. The chain links TRBV27 to TRBJ2-3, with TRBD2 matching 12 bases. The junction had 7 bases not matched to a gene; V was cut back by 5 bases and J by 1 base. The CDR3 extends over 17 amino acids. Germline CDR1 is MNHEY and CDR2 is SMNVEV (reference sequence).

About this clone itself: The junction departs from germline at one end; a sequencing error may be responsible. The DNA of the CDR3 is TGTGCCAGCAGCTTGCGGGGGTTTTGGCATTTT. Encoded protein: CASSLRGFWHF. The V and J genes are TRBV5-6 and TRBJ2-3, with D perhaps TRBD2 (6 bases). This CDR3 comprises 11 residues. The germline V gene encodes CDR1 SGHDT and CDR2 YYEEEE.

This chain connects TRBV6-1 to TRBJ1-5; unclear D gene. Trimming shortened V by 0 bases and J by 3 bases, and 3 bases separated the two germline ends. The CDR3 extends over 13 amino acids. Looked up from germline, CDR1 is MNHNS and CDR2 is SASEGT. The CDR3 DNA is TGTGCCAGCAGTGAAGCGGACAATCAGCCCCAGCATTTT. Protein product: CASSEADNQPQHF.

V gene TRBV19 combines with J gene TRBJ1-2, with 8 nucleotides matching TRBD1. Losses at the gene ends were 5 bases for V and 0 bases for J; bases not matched to a gene: 8. The CDR3 contains 16 residues. CDR1 is LNHDA, CDR2 SQIVND, per germline (reference sequence). The DNA for the CDR3 is TGTGCCAGTAGTTCCGGGACAGGTGGGGCTAACTATGGCTACACCTTC. Encoded protein: CASSSGTGGANYGYTF.